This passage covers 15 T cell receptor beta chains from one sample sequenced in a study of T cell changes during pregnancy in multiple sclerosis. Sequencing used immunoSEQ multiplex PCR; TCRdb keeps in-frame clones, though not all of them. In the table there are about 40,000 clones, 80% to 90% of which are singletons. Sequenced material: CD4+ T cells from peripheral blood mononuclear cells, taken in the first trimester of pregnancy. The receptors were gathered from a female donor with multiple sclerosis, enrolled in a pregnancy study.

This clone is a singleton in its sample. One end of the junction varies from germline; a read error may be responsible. CDR3: CAWGRTGTGSELRDF. In DNA form, the CDR3 reads TGTGCCTGGGGCAGAACCGGGACAGGGAGTGAACTGCGGGACTTC. The J gene is TRBJ2-7, the V gene TRBV30; the match to TRBD1 covers 9 bases. The CDR3 contains 15 residues. Germline V gene sequence: CDR1 GTSNPN, CDR2 SVGIG (reference sequence).

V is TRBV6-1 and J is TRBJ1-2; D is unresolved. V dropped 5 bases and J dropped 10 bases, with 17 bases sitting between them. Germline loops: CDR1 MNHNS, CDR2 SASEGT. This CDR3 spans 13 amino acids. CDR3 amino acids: CASSLNIDRVYTF. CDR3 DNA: TGTGCCAGCAGTTTAAACATAGACCGGGTCTACACCTTC.

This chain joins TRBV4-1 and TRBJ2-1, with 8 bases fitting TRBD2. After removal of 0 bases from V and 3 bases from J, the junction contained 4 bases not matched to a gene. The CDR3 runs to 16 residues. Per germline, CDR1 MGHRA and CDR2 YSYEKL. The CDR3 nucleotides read TGCGCCAGCAGCCAAGACAGCGGGAGACGCTACAATGAGCAGTTCTTC. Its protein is CASSQDSGRRYNEQFF.

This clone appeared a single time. The CDR3 coding sequence is TGTGCCAGCAGTGACTACCGGGAAGACTACGAGCAGTACTTC. Translating gives CASSDYREDYEQYF. The chain couples TRBV28 to TRBJ2-7, with a possible D match to TRBD2 (5 bases). In germline, CDR1 is MDHEN, CDR2 SYDVKM. Trimming pared 5 bases from V and 3 bases from J, leaving 14 bases between. The CDR3 sequence is 14 residues long.

The CDR3 here is CASTGQGRNEQFF. The CDR3 bases are TGTGCCAGCACTGGACAGGGGCGGAATGAGCAGTTCTTC. The J gene is TRBJ2-1, the V gene TRBV2; the match to TRBD1 covers 9 bases. This CDR3 spans 13 amino acids. In germline, CDR1 is SNHLY, CDR2 FYNNEI. V lost 7 bases and J lost 7; bases outside the gene matches: 5.

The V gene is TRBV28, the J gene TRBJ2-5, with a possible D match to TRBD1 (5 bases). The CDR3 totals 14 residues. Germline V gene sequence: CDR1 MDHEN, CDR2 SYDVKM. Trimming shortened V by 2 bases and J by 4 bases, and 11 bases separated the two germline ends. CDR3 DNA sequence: TGTGCCAGCAGTTTACAGGGCTACGTAGAGACCCAGTACTTC. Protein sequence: CASSLQGYVETQYF.

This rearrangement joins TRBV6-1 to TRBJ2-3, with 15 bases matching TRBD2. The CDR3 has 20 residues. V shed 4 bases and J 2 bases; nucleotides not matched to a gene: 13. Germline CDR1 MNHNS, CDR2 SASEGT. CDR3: CASSAKGLAGGALFTDTQYF. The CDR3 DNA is TGTGCCAGCAGTGCGAAAGGACTAGCGGGAGGGGCCCTATTCACAGATACGCAGTATTTT.

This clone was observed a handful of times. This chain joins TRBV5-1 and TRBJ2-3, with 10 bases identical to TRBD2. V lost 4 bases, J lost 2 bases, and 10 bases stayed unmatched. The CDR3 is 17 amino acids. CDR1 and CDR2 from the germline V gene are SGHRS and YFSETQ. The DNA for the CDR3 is TGCGCCAGCAGCCAGGGGGACGGACTAGCGGTCACAGATACGCAGTATTTT. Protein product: CASSQGDGLAVTDTQYF.

CDR3 amino acids: CASSLTSVNTGELFF. In DNA form, the CDR3 reads TGTGCCAGCAGCTTGACTAGCGTTAACACCGGGGAGCTGTTTTTT. This sequence joins TRBV7-9 and TRBJ2-2; 8 positions agree with TRBD2. The CDR3 contains 15 residues. Germline values: CDR1 SEHNR, CDR2 FQNEAQ (reference sequence). Trimming removed 3 bases from V and 2 bases from J; junction bases left unmatched: 2.

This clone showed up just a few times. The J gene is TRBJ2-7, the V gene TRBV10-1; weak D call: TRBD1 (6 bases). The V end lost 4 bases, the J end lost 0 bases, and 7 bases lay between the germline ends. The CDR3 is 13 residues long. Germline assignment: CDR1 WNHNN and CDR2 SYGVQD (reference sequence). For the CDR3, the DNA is TGCGCCAGCAGTGGGGGGCTCTCCTACGAGCAGTACTTC. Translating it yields CASSGGLSYEQYF.

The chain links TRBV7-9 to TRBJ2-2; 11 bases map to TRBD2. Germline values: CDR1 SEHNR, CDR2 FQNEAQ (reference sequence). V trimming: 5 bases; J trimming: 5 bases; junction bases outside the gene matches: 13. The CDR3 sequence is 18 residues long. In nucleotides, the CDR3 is TGTGCCAGCAGCCAAGGGGCGACTAGCGGGATGTTTACCGGGGAGCTGTTTTTT. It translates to CASSQGATSGMFTGELFF.

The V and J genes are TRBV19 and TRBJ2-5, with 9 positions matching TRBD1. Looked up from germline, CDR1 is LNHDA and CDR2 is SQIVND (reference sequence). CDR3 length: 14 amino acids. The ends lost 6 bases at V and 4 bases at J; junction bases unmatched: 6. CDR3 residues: CASSPGQGIETQYF. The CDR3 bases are TGTGCCAGTAGCCCGGGACAGGGTATAGAGACCCAGTACTTC.

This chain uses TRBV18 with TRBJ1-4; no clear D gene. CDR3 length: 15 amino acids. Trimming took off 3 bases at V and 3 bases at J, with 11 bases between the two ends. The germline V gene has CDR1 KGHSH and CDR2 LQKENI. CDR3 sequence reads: CASSPEGPANEKLFF. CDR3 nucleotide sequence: TGTGCCAGCTCACCGGAGGGCCCTGCTAATGAAAAACTGTTTTTT.

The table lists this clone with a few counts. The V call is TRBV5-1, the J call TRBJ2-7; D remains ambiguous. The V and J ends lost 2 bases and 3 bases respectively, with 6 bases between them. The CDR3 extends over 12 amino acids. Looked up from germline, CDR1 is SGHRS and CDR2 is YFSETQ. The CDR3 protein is CASSFYDYEQYF. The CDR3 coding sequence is TGCGCCAGCAGCTTCTATGACTACGAGCAGTACTTC.

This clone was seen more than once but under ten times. The CDR3 is CASSRGAGKDEQYF. The DNA of the CDR3 is TGCGCCAGCAGCCGGGGGGCGGGAAAGGACGAGCAGTACTTC. This chain joins TRBV5-1 and TRBJ2-7; D perhaps matches TRBD2 (7 bases). CDR3 length: 14 amino acids. Germline CDR1 is SGHRS and CDR2 is YFSETQ. V lost 4 bases to trimming and J lost 5 bases, with 16 bases between them.